This T cell receptor (beta chain) stems from a study of blood T cell repertoires in COVID-19. The ends were cut back, 2 bases at V and 7 bases at J, with 9 bases in the middle. Germline loops: CDR1 MNHEY, CDR2 SVGAGI. This CDR3 has 13 residues. The data were produced by immunoSEQ multiplex PCR, yet TCRdb's version contains in-frame clones alone and is incomplete. The profile shows 200,000 to 250,000 clones, over 60% of them singletons. This clone has just a few counts. The sample taken for sequencing was peripheral blood. The rearrangement uses TRBV6-5 and TRBJ2-1, with D possibly matching TRBD1 (6 bases). This clonotype originated in a woman in her seventies with acute or convalescent COVID-19. CDR3 sequence: CASSYEGENEQFF. DNA for the CDR3: TGTGCCAGCAGTTACGAGGGGGAGAATGAGCAGTTCTTC.